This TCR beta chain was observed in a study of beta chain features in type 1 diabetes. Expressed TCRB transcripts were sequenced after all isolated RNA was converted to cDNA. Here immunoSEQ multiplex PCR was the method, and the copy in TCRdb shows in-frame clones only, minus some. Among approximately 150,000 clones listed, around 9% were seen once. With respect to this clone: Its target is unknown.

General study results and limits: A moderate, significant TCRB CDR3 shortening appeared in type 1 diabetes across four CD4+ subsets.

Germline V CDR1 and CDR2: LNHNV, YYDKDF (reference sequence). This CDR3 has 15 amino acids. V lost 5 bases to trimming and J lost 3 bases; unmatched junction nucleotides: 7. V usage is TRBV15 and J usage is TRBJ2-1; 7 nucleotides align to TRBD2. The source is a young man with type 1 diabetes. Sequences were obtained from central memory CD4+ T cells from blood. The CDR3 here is CATSPFAGVYNEQFF. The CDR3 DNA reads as TGTGCCACCAGCCCTTTCGCGGGGGTCTACAATGAGCAGTTCTTC.